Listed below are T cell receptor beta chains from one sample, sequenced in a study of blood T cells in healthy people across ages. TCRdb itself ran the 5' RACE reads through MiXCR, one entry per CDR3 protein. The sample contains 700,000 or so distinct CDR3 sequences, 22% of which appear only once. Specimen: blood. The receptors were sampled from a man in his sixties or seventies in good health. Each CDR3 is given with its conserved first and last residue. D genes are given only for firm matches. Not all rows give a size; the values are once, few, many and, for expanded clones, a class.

CASSWWRESSYNEQFF	TGTGCCAGCAGCTGGTGGAGGGAAAGCTCCTACAATGAGCAGTTCTTC	.	TRBJ2-1	.	TRBV7-2
CASSFSWVLAGQETQYF	TGTGCCAGCAGTTTCAGTTGGGTCCTAGCGGGGCAAGAGACCCAGTACTTC	TRBD2	TRBJ2-5	few	TRBV28
CASSKVGFAEDTQYF	TGTGCCAGTAGTAAGGTGGGCTTCGCCGAAGATACGCAGTATTTT	.	TRBJ2-3	.	TRBV19
CSVKPVTGNTEAFF	TGCAGCGTTAAACCCGTGACAGGGAACACTGAAGCTTTCTTT	.	TRBJ1-1	many	TRBV29-1
CASSLSRGSQTVGNTIYF	TGTGCCAGCAGCTTATCTCGAGGCAGTCAGACAGTCGGAAACACCATATATTTT	.	TRBJ1-3	few	TRBV7-8
CASRERGEQFF	TGTGCCAGCAGGGAAAGGGGTGAGCAGTTCTTC	.	TRBJ2-1	few	TRBV7-2
CASSTPRGGEETQYF	TGTGCCAGCAGCACCCCCCGCGGGGGCGAAGAGACCCAGTACTTC	.	TRBJ2-5	.	TRBV7-9
CASSPQGVQETQYF	TGTGCCAGCAGTCCACAGGGAGTCCAAGAGACCCAGTACTTC	.	TRBJ2-5	many	TRBV12-3/TRBV12-4
CASSFLLETQYF	TGTGCCAGCAGCTTCCTTTTGGAGACCCAGTACTTC	.	TRBJ2-5	few	TRBV6-6
CASSPHDSAWGGELFF	TGCGCCAGCAGCCCCCACGACAGTGCATGGGGCGGGGAGCTGTTTTTT	.	TRBJ2-2	.	TRBV5-1
CAGSSTPSGSPPDTQYF	TGTGCCGGCAGCTCAACCCCTAGCGGGAGTCCGCCAGATACGCAGTATTTT	TRBD2	TRBJ2-3	.	TRBV7-3
CASSQDQRAGGNYGYTF	TGCGCCAGCAGCCAAGATCAGAGGGCAGGGGGGAACTATGGCTACACCTTC	TRBD1	TRBJ1-2	.	TRBV4-1
CSGGQNAETQYF	TGCAGCGGAGGACAAAACGCAGAGACCCAGTACTTC	.	TRBJ2-5	.	TRBV29-1
CSARESYGVAEAFF	TGCAGTGCTAGGGAAAGTTATGGGGTCGCTGAAGCTTTCTTT	.	TRBJ1-1	.	TRBV20-1
CASSSLRTSTYEQYF	TGTGCCAGCAGCTCGCTTAGGACAAGCACCTACGAGCAGTACTTC	.	TRBJ2-7	.	TRBV7-9
CATKIAGGSGELFF	TGTGCCACGAAAATAGCGGGGGGTAGCGGGGAGCTGTTTTTT	TRBD2	TRBJ2-2	few	TRBV12-3/TRBV12-4
CASSLVQGKTEETQYF	TGCGCCAGCAGCTTGGTTCAGGGCAAAACTGAAGAGACCCAGTACTTC	.	TRBJ2-5	many	TRBV5-1
CASSYYASSYNEQFF	TGTGCCAGCAGTTACTATGCGAGCTCCTACAATGAGCAGTTCTTC	.	TRBJ2-1	few	TRBV6-5
CASSLVRANTGELFF	TGTGCCAGCAGCTTAGTTAGGGCGAACACCGGGGAGCTGTTTTTT	.	TRBJ2-2	.	TRBV11-3
CANSRTSTGNTIYF	TGTGCCAACAGTCGGACGAGCACTGGAAACACCATATATTTT	.	TRBJ1-3	.	TRBV28
CASSQVPGTAKNIQYF	TGTGCCAGCAGCCAAGTCCCGGGGACGGCCAAAAACATTCAGTACTTC	.	TRBJ2-4	.	TRBV3-1
CASSPAGGREKLFF	TGTGCCAGCTCACCAGCCGGGGGCCGTGAAAAACTGTTTTTT	.	TRBJ1-4	.	TRBV18
CASSLAGRDYNEQFF	TGCGCCAGCAGCTTGGCGGGGCGGGATTACAATGAGCAGTTCTTC	.	TRBJ2-1	.	TRBV5-1
CSATGETKNIQYF	TGCAGTGCTACAGGGGAGACCAAAAACATTCAGTACTTC	.	TRBJ2-4	.	TRBV20-1
CASSRRDSLYEQYF	TGTGCCAGCAGCAGACGGGACAGCCTTTACGAGCAGTACTTC	.	TRBJ2-7	.	TRBV21-1
CSAGQATDTQYF	TGCAGCGCCGGACAGGCAACAGATACGCAGTATTTT	TRBD1	TRBJ2-3	few	TRBV29-1
CASSLLRQGVDEQYF	TGTGCCAGCAGCTTACTCCGACAGGGAGTCGACGAGCAGTACTTC	TRBD1	TRBJ2-7	.	TRBV11-1
CASSQDYLAVLNTGELFF	TGTGCCAGCAGCCAAGATTATTTGGCAGTTTTAAACACCGGGGAGCTGTTTTTT	.	TRBJ2-2	.	TRBV14